This T cell receptor (beta chain) was identified in a study of blood T cell repertoires in COVID-19. Only in-frame clones appear in the TCRdb table, and some are missing; sequencing was by immunoSEQ multiplex PCR. The sample has 62,000 or so clones, about 70% seen once; the top ten hold approximately 5.6%. The CDR3 loop spans 15 amino acids. Germline V gene lookup returns CDR1 KGHSH and CDR2 LQKENI. Losses at the gene ends were 4 bases for V and 2 bases for J; bases not matched to a gene: 0. The specimen sequenced was peripheral blood. The chain combines TRBV18 with TRBJ2-6, with 9 nucleotides matching TRBD1. The TCR was taken from a human donor in a cohort sampled during active COVID-19. CDR3 residues: CASSRQGAGANVLTF. For the CDR3, the DNA is TGTGCCAGCTCACGACAGGGGGCTGGGGCCAACGTCCTGACTTTC.